Listed below are T cell receptor beta chains from one sample, sequenced in a study of CD4+ T cells in melanoma. Assay used: immunoSEQ multiplex PCR; TCRdb lists only in-frame clones, some missing. The repertoire has approximately 110,000 clones, 92% of them found once; the top ten carry around 3%. Sequenced sample: peripheral blood. All receptors derive from a human donor with melanoma. Both conserved end residues are part of each CDR3. Fields, in order: CDR3 protein, CDR3 DNA, J gene, D gene, clone size, V gene. A D gene is named only where the DNA matches it firmly. Clone size, where shown, is once, few, many, or a class for clones that have expanded.

CASSVRPGTGFIEQYF,TGTGCCAGCAGCGTCCGCCCAGGGACAGGTTTTATCGAGCAGTACTTC,TRBJ2-7,TRBD1,NA,TRBV9
CASSPDKYEQYF,TGCGCCAGCAGCCCCGACAAATACGAGCAGTACTTC,TRBJ2-7,NA,NA,TRBV5-1
CASSLAYRANYGYTF,TGTGCCAGCAGCTTAGCGTACAGAGCTAACTATGGCTACACCTTC,TRBJ1-2,NA,NA,TRBV7-9
CASSRNPGNYGYTF,TGTGCCAGCAGCCGAAACCCAGGGAACTATGGCTACACCTTC,TRBJ1-2,NA,NA,TRBV6-5
CASSGLGQGGSPLHF,TGTGCCAGCAGTGGGTTGGGACAGGGGGGTTCACCCCTCCACTTT,TRBJ1-6,TRBD1,NA,TRBV2
CASSLSSGRARTGELFF,TGTGCCAGCAGTTTATCCAGCGGGAGGGCCAGGACCGGGGAGCTGTTTTTT,TRBJ2-2,TRBD2,once,TRBV27
CASSTGGRTEAFF,TGTGCCAGCAGTACAGGGGGCCGGACTGAAGCTTTCTTT,TRBJ1-1,TRBD1,NA,TRBV28
CASSSVLGASETQYF,TGCGCCAGCAGCTCGGTACTAGGGGCATCAGAGACCCAGTACTTC,TRBJ2-5,NA,NA,TRBV5-1
CAWSVLDTQYF,TGTGCCTGGAGTGTATTAGATACGCAGTATTTT,TRBJ2-3,NA,NA,TRBV30
CASSTTTSVHEQYF,TGTGCCAGCAGCACGACGACTAGTGTCCACGAGCAGTACTTC,TRBJ2-7,NA,NA,TRBV13
CASSLTGQDLNEQFF,TGTGCCAGCAGCTTAACGGGACAGGACCTCAATGAGCAGTTCTTC,TRBJ2-1,TRBD1,once,TRBV7-3
CASSPVRVNSPLHF,TGTGCCAGCAGTCCCGTCAGGGTTAATTCACCCCTCCACTTT,TRBJ1-6,NA,NA,TRBV28
CASSSPDRGLETQYF,TGTGCCAGCAGCTCCCCGGACAGAGGCCTAGAGACCCAGTACTTC,TRBJ2-5,NA,NA,TRBV7-6
CASSLRGSWGEAFF,TGTGCCAGCAGTCTCCGGGGCTCCTGGGGTGAAGCTTTCTTT,TRBJ1-1,NA,NA,TRBV27
CASSQFPRDNEQFF,TGCGCCAGCAGCCAATTCCCCAGGGACAATGAGCAGTTCTTC,TRBJ2-1,NA,NA,TRBV4-1
CASSLATAQSQRGYTF,TGTGCCAGCAGCTTAGCCACCGCGCAGAGCCAGAGGGGCTACACCTTC,TRBJ1-2,NA,NA,TRBV7-9
CSAYPGTRAFF,TGCAGTGCCTACCCCGGGACGAGAGCTTTCTTT,TRBJ1-1,NA,NA,TRBV20-1
CASGPTPGLRLHNTDTQYF,TGTGCTAGTGGCCCGACCCCGGGACTGCGGCTGCATAACACAGATACGCAGTATTTT,TRBJ2-3,NA,NA,TRBV12-5
CASSPRTGDPSYEQYF,TGTGCCAGCTCACCGAGGACAGGGGATCCTTCCTACGAGCAGTACTTC,TRBJ2-7,TRBD1,NA,TRBV18
CASSGQDRFTGELFF,TGTGCCAGTAGTGGACAGGACCGCTTCACCGGGGAGCTGTTTTTT,TRBJ2-2,TRBD1,NA,TRBV19
CASSQNTWGPSGYTF,TGTGCCAGCAGCCAGAATACCTGGGGCCCCTCGGGCTACACCTTC,TRBJ1-2,NA,once,TRBV5-5
CASSPSGRGRQETQYF,TGTGCCAGCAGCCCGTCCGGGAGGGGCAGGCAAGAGACCCAGTACTTC,TRBJ2-5,TRBD2,once,TRBV28
CALSTGTGNTIYF,TGTGCCTTATCAACAGGGACCGGAAACACCATATATTTT,TRBJ1-3,NA,NA,TRBV30
CASSADQETQYF,TGTGCCAGTAGTGCGGACCAAGAGACCCAGTACTTC,TRBJ2-5,NA,NA,TRBV19
CASSVNLEVSQYF,TGTGCCAGCAGTGTCAACCTCGAGGTTTCGCAGTATTTT,TRBJ2-3,NA,once,TRBV25-1
CASSQDPGQGFNEQFF,TGCGCCAGCAGCCAAGATCCGGGACAGGGCTTCAATGAGCAGTTCTTC,TRBJ2-1,TRBD1,once,TRBV4-1
CASSFGGLAVEQYF,TGTGCCAGCAGCTTTGGGGGACTAGCGGTCGAGCAGTACTTC,TRBJ2-7,TRBD2,NA,TRBV7-9
CASSPGQYEQYF,TGTGCCAGCTCACCAGGACAATACGAGCAGTACTTC,TRBJ2-7,NA,once,TRBV18
CASSQALSGGIYEQYF,TGCGCCAGCAGCCAAGCTCTAAGCGGGGGGATCTACGAGCAGTACTTC,TRBJ2-7,TRBD2,NA,TRBV4-3
CASHNYAAETQYF,TGTGCCAGCCATAATTATGCCGCGGAGACCCAGTACTTC,TRBJ2-5,NA,NA,TRBV2
CASSLGRNYEQYF,TGTGCCAGCAGCTTAGGACGGAATTACGAGCAGTACTTC,TRBJ2-7,NA,NA,TRBV11-2
CASNTEARSYNEQFF,TGTGCCAGCAACACGGAGGCTAGATCCTACAATGAGCAGTTCTTC,TRBJ2-1,NA,NA,TRBV5-5
CASSQERASNQPQHF,TGCGCCAGCAGCCAAGAGCGGGCTAGCAATCAGCCCCAGCATTTT,TRBJ1-5,NA,NA,TRBV4-3
CASSLLGDLAKNIQYF,TGTGCCAGCAGTTTATTAGGCGATCTAGCCAAAAACATTCAGTACTTC,TRBJ2-4,NA,once,TRBV28
CASSPTGYEQYF,TGTGCCAGTAGTCCGACAGGCTACGAGCAGTACTTC,TRBJ2-7,NA,NA,TRBV19
CAWSEGPGTWLDSNQPQHF,TGTGCCTGGAGTGAAGGACCGGGAACCTGGCTGGATAGCAATCAGCCCCAGCATTTT,TRBJ1-5,NA,NA,TRBV30
CASRLQGAEYNQPQHF,TGTGCCAGTCGACTACAGGGGGCAGAATACAATCAGCCCCAGCATTTT,TRBJ1-5,TRBD1,NA,TRBV6-6
CASSLGTGWGEQYF,TGTGCCAGCAGCTTAGGAACAGGCTGGGGCGAGCAGTACTTC,TRBJ2-7,NA,NA,TRBV7-2
CSAFTGSPDSYNEQFF,TGCAGCGCCTTCACGGGGTCACCCGACTCCTACAATGAGCAGTTCTTC,TRBJ2-1,NA,NA,TRBV29-1
CSVEVSGVGEKLFF,TGCAGCGTTGAAGTCTCAGGGGTGGGTGAAAAACTGTTTTTT,TRBJ1-4,NA,NA,TRBV29-1
CASSQVLGVAGELFF,TGCGCCAGCAGCCAAGTTCTCGGAGTGGCCGGGGAGCTGTTTTTT,TRBJ2-2,NA,once,TRBV4-1
CASSYYDRHNEQFF,TGTGCCAGCAGTTACTATGACAGGCACAATGAGCAGTTCTTC,TRBJ2-1,NA,NA,TRBV6-6
CASSLSAYTEAFF,TGTGCCAGCAGCTTGAGCGCCTACACTGAAGCTTTCTTT,TRBJ1-1,NA,hyperexpanded,TRBV11-3
CASQLASLETQYF,TGTGCCAGCCAACTAGCGTCCCTAGAGACCCAGTACTTC,TRBJ2-5,TRBD2,NA,TRBV2
CASSYSGFTEAFF,TGTGCCAGCAGTTACTCGGGCTTCACTGAAGCTTTCTTT,TRBJ1-1,NA,NA,TRBV6-5
CASSLRDRDEQYF,TGTGCCAGCAGTCTCCGGGACAGGGACGAGCAGTACTTC,TRBJ2-7,TRBD1,NA,TRBV6-1
CASSLGGPAKNIQYF,TGTGCCAGCAGCTTAGGGGGCCCAGCCAAAAACATTCAGTACTTC,TRBJ2-4,NA,NA,TRBV7-8
CASSQDPSGGAIDTQYF,TGCGCCAGCAGCCAAGATCCTAGCGGGGGGGCCATAGATACGCAGTATTTT,TRBJ2-3,TRBD2,NA,TRBV4-1
CASSHPDAFSGNTIYF,TGCGCCAGCAGCCATCCGGACGCCTTCTCTGGAAACACCATATATTTT,TRBJ1-3,NA,NA,TRBV4-1